A selection of T cell receptor beta chains follows, all from one sample in a study of cytomegalovirus exposure and HLA in healthy donors. Method: immunoSEQ multiplex PCR; TCRdb's copy keeps in-frame clones and lacks some. The sample carries fewer than 70,000 clones, 85% to 95% recorded once. Source material: PBMCs. Source of these receptors: a woman aged 18-35 years in good health and CMV-seropositive. Both conserved end residues are part of each CDR3. Fields, in order: V gene, clone size, D gene, J gene, CDR3 DNA, CDR3 protein. A D gene is named only where the DNA matches it firmly. Clone sizes are given selectively: once, few, many, or a class where the clone is expanded.

>TRBV6-6|NA|TRBD1|TRBJ2-7
TGTGCCAGCAGACGAGCGGGACAGGGAACCTACGAGCAGTACTTC
CASRRAGQGTYEQYF
>TRBV27|NA|TRBD1|TRBJ1-5
TGTGCCAGCAAGGTGGACAGGGGAAGTGTCCAGCCCCAGCATTTT
CASKVDRGSVQPQHF
>TRBV27|NA|NA|TRBJ2-1
TGTGCCAGCAGTTTAAGATTAGCTGGGTACAATGAGCAGTTCTTC
CASSLRLAGYNEQFF
>TRBV28|NA|NA|TRBJ2-2
TGTGCCAGCAGTCCTAACACCGGGGAGCTGTTTTTT
CASSPNTGELFF
>TRBV11-2|NA|NA|TRBJ1-2
TGTGCCAGCAGCTTGGAGGTCATAGGCTACACCTTC
CASSLEVIGYTF
>TRBV28|NA|TRBD1|TRBJ2-3
TGTGCCAGCAGTGACACAGGGGAATTTACGCAGTATTTT
CASSDTGEFTQYF
>TRBV19|NA|TRBD1|TRBJ1-2
TGTGCCAGTAGTATGGACAGGGGGCTAGAGTTGCATGGCTACACCTTC
CASSMDRGLELHGYTF
>TRBV20-1|NA|TRBD2|TRBJ2-1
TGCAGTGCCGCGAAGGAGCGGGGGGGATTCTTC
CSAAKERGGFF
>TRBV29-1|NA|TRBD1|TRBJ1-1
TGCAGCGTTGGACCCAATATGCCGACAGGGGGCTCTGAAGCTTTCTTT
CSVGPNMPTGGSEAFF
>TRBV19|once|TRBD2|TRBJ2-1
TGTGCCAGCAGACTAGCGGTGTCCAATGAGCAGTTCTTC
CASRLAVSNEQFF
>TRBV7-2|NA|NA|TRBJ1-5
TGTGCCAGCAGTGTTACCGGGACAAACGTCTTCTATAGCAATCAGCCCCAGCATTTT
CASSVTGTNVFYSNQPQHF
>TRBV2|NA|TRBD2|TRBJ2-1
TGTGCCAGAGCGGGGATAAACAATGAGCAGTTCTTC
CARAGINNEQFF
>TRBV2|NA|TRBD2|TRBJ2-7
TGTGCCAGCATTCCCCGACTAGCGGAGAGCTCCTACGAGCAGTACTTC
CASIPRLAESSYEQYF
>TRBV2|NA|TRBD1|TRBJ2-3
TGTGCCAGCCGATCAACGGACAGGGCAATAGATACGCAGTATTTT
CASRSTDRAIDTQYF
>TRBV7-3|NA|TRBD2|TRBJ2-2
TGTGCCAGCAGCTTATACGCGGCCGGGACTAGCCGGAACACCGGGGAGCTGTTTTTT
CASSLYAAGTSRNTGELFF
>TRBV25-1|NA|NA|TRBJ1-4
TGTGCCAGCAGTAACCACCGGTCTGCCAGGCCGAATGAAAAACTGTTTTTT
CASSNHRSARPNEKLFF
>TRBV4-3|NA|TRBD2|TRBJ2-1
TGCGCCAGCAGCCAGGAAAGCGGGGGAGGCTACAATGAGCAGTTCTTC
CASSQESGGGYNEQFF
>TRBV28|NA|NA|TRBJ2-2
TGTGCCAGCAGCCCAATCGGAATGATGGAGCACGGCGGGGAGCTGTTTTTT
CASSPIGMMEHGGELFF
>TRBV2|NA|NA|TRBJ2-5
TGTGCAAGCGCTACCTGGAGAGAGACCCAGTACTTC
CASATWRETQYF
>TRBV7-9|NA|NA|TRBJ2-5
TGTGCCAGCAGCTTAGGGGAGGCCACCCGTAAAGAGACCCAGTACTTC
CASSLGEATRKETQYF
>TRBV28|once|NA|TRBJ1-2
TGTGCCAGCAGTCCACAGGTCTTAATCAGCGTACGTAACTATGGCTACACCTTC
CASSPQVLISVRNYGYTF
>TRBV28|NA|NA|TRBJ2-7
TGTGCCAGCAGTTCACTCTACGAGCAGTACTTC
CASSSLYEQYF
>TRBV29-1|NA|NA|TRBJ2-2
TGCAGCGTTGGGACTCGGACAGCCGTCACCGGGGAGCTGTTTTTT
CSVGTRTAVTGELFF
>TRBV7-3|NA|NA|TRBJ1-5
TGTGCCAGCAGCTTAGAGCCAGGGGCGGGTCAGCCCCAGCATTTT
CASSLEPGAGQPQHF
>TRBV2|NA|NA|TRBJ2-2
TGTGCCACCTCGGGGTGGGAGAACACCGGGGAGCTGTTTTTT
CATSGWENTGELFF
>TRBV2|NA|TRBD2|TRBJ2-7
TGTGCCAGCTTCTGCCTAACTAGCGGGTGCTACGAGCAGTACTTC
CASFCLTSGCYEQYF
>TRBV19|NA|NA|TRBJ2-7
TGTGCCAGTAGTGTCGGGGGAGGCGAGCAGTACTTC
CASSVGGGEQYF